This record looks at one TCR beta chain sequence and its context. What it binds is unknown. The data derive from a study of T cells in Graves' hyperthyroidism and ophthalmopathy. TCR beta CDR3 sequences were amplified from RNA transcripts. RT-PCR in the first round (using the HTBI primer set) targeted the TCR CDR3. MiXCR, run by TCRdb on the multiplex PCR reads, gives a single entry per CDR3 protein. The table lists some 740,000 distinct CDR3 sequences, around 15% of them singletons. The CDR3 is 17 residues long. With 5 bases removed from V and 0 bases from J, the gap between germline ends came to 19 bases. Study outcomes and limitations: In the blood, most expanded thyroid clonotypes above 0.001 appeared as well.

The V gene is TRBV12-3 or TRBV12-4, the J gene TRBJ1-1, with unresolved D. This TCR derives from a woman aged 18-30 years with Graves' hyperthyroidism. Input material: blood. The CDR3: CASSTTARTGVNTEAFF. DNA of the CDR3: TGTGCCAGCAGTACCACAGCCCGAACCGGCGTGAACACTGAAGCTTTCTTT.